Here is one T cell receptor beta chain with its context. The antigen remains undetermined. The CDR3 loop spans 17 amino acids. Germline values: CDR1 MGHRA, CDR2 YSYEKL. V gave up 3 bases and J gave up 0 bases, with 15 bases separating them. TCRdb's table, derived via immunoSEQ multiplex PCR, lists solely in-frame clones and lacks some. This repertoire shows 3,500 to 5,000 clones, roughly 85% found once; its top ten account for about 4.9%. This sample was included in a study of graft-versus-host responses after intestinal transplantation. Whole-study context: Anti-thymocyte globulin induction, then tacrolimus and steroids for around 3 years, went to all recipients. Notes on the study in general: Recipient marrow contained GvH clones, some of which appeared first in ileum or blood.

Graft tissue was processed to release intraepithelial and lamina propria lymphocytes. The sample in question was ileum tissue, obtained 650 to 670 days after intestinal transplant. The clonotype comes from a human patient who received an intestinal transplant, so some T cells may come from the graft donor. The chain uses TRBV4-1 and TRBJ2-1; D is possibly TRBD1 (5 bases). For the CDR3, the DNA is TGCGCCAGCAGCCAGCCACCTCAGGGAAGCTCCTACAATGAGCAGTTCTTC. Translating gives CASSQPPQGSSYNEQFF.